This T cell receptor beta chain is from a study of T-cell memory formation after mild COVID-19 (dated by TCRdb to the early 2020s). Turning to the overall study: Most TCR sequence clusters were specific to one of the two donors. Longitudinal TCRalpha and TCRbeta repertoire sequencing tracked T-cell clones expanding and contracting after mild COVID-19 in two donors. Two young, previously healthy adult volunteers made up the cohort, one male and one female. Broader findings and caveats from the paper: Contracting CD4+ clones were located mainly in the CM and EM memory subsets, whereas CD8+ clones were found to be enriched in EMRA. Clones that contracted from day 15 to 85 showed balanced CD4/CD8 phenotypes, whereas a second wave of clones that expanded from day 15 to 37 leaned towards CD4+. The detection of some responding clones in pre-infection memory suggests that pre-existing cross-reactive memory T cells joined the SARS-CoV-2 response. SARS-CoV-2 specificity of the second-wave clones peaking on day 37 was not confirmed. The study covered only a couple of mild cases, and larger cohorts including severe cases with pre-infection samples were considered necessary.

Regarding this clonotype: Its antigen specificity is not known. Within one base of it there is no much larger clone, and no base qualities were kept.

Ficoll-Paque density gradient centrifugation was the method used to isolate PBMCs. The reads were generated on an Illumina NovaSeq 6000. TCRalpha and TCRbeta cDNA libraries were constructed by 5'RACE with constant-segment primers, with sample barcodes and unique molecular identifiers being introduced. Trizol reagent was used to extract RNA from every sample. Amplification of the libraries took two PCR steps, and the second step added a second sample barcode plus Illumina TruSeq adapters. Libraries were sequenced on an Illumina NovaSeq with 2 x 150 bp paired-end reads. The paper's processing steps were these. The reads were demultiplexed and collapsed into UMI-guided consensus sequences using migec v1.2.7. Using mixcr v2.1.11, UMI consensuses were aligned to TRA and TRB V and J templates and then assembled into clonotypes. Expanded or contracted clonotypes were those called significant by both edgeR and NoisET, with noise models trained on biological replicates. edgeR calls used a false discovery rate-adjusted p below 0.01 and a log2 fold-change threshold of 1. As an exploratory analysis of dynamics, max-normalized trajectories of the 1000 most abundant clonotypes were examined with PCA combined with hierarchical clustering. Separately sequenced CD4+ and CD8+ repertoires were used to assign the CD4 or CD8 phenotype of responding clones. The raw public data were reprocessed by TCRdb itself: fastp quality trimming at Q25, MiXCR clonotype calling, in-frame beta chains only. When rows share a CDR3 protein, they turn into one entry using the most common DNA and genes. TCRdb, rather than the study authors, made the V and J calls. The sample table lists roughly 400,000 distinct CDR3 sequences, approximately 19% of them with a count of one. The top ten constitute about a fifth of the sample.

Measured from the cysteine to the phenylalanine, the CDR3 is 15 residues long. CDR3 DNA only is kept here, 45 bases in frame from base 1. V and J are truncated by 3 bases and 1 base respectively, leaving an intervening sequence of 10 bases. Per the germline V gene (reference sequence), LNHDA is the CDR1 and SQIVND is the CDR2. This chain is built from TRBV19 and TRBJ2-1; no confident D gene assignment can be made. Sequenced: PBMCs or a T cell subset sorted from them (not recorded which). The sequence derives from a man aged 18 to 30 who had mild COVID-19 (a few samples of this study predate the infection). The sample titles of this study are shuffled in the database, so cell type and time point are left out; the donor was told from shared clones. The CDR3 protein: CASSIRLQSYNEQFF. The nucleotide sequence reads TGTGCCAGTAGTATCCGGCTCCAGTCCTACAATGAGCAGTTCTTC.